Listed here is a single TCR beta chain. The data originate from a study of control samples from healthy donors and cancer patients. The CDR3 consists of 15 residues. Per the germline V gene, CDR1 is KGHDR and CDR2 is SFDVKD. Trimming removed 7 bases from V and 5 bases from J, with 18 bases in between. Here immunoSEQ multiplex PCR was the method, and the copy in TCRdb shows in-frame clones only, minus some. This sample has around 100,000 clones, with roughly 87% found just once. The sequence derives from a woman aged 45-65 years in good health. The specimen was blood. The rearrangement joins TRBV24-1 to TRBJ2-3; weak D call: TRBD1 (7 bases). CDR3 loop: CATSPQGGSGDTQYF. The CDR3 coding sequence is TGTGCCACCAGCCCCCAGGGGGGTTCAGGAGATACGCAGTATTTT.